This record covers a single T cell receptor beta chain. Its target is not known. The data belong to a study of T cell responses to AZD1222 COVID-19 vaccine. Study-wide background: Doses given second, at about 4 or about 12 weeks, were pooled.

Study-wide points: White British donors predominated, females outnumbered males, and clonal diversity was possibly underestimated. Only 5 or 6 individuals given AZD1222 were seropositive at baseline. Every sample of the repertoires postdated the peak T cell response.

Generated by immunoSEQ multiplex PCR, the TCRdb table keeps only in-frame clones and is missing some. The repertoire holds tens of thousands of clones, around 90% seen once, with roughly a quarter in the top ten. This CDR3 contains 18 residues. Germline CDR1 is SEHNR and CDR2 is FQNEAQ (reference sequence). V trimming: 1 base; J trimming: 6 bases; junction bases outside the gene matches: 9. The sample consisted of peripheral blood, taken on day 0 of AZD1222 vaccination. This receptor was identified in an adult in good health. The chain couples TRBV7-9 to TRBJ1-4; TRBD1 matches at 12 bases. CDR3 amino acids: CASSLGSGTGGLYEKLFF. CDR3 nucleotide sequence: TGTGCCAGCAGCTTAGGCTCCGGGACAGGGGGCTTATATGAAAAACTGTTTTTT.